This T cell receptor beta chain comes out of a study of cytomegalovirus exposure and HLA in healthy donors. Of note for this clone: Its antigen is as yet unknown. The same CDR3 can be traced to other DNA sequences in this sample.

Overall study findings and caveats: HLA restriction was apparent for most CMV-associated TCR beta chains in a later analysis. Some public TCRs appeared in many individuals, while most sequences were rare. Some V segments, TRBV6-2 and TRBV6-3 among them, were indistinguishable and were therefore excluded.

V lost 5 bases, J lost 6 bases, and 2 bases stayed unmatched. CDR1 is SGHVS and CDR2 is FNYEAQ in the germline V gene. The CDR3 runs to 14 residues. Amplification used 60 Vbeta primers and 13 Jbeta primers. This table comes from immunoSEQ multiplex PCR, and its TCRdb copy is limited to in-frame clones, with some not included. This sample has approximately 170,000 clones, with over 70% found just once. This clonotype was obtained from a man aged 45-60 years in good health and CMV-seropositive. Sequenced sample: PBMCs. The chain couples TRBV7-6 to TRBJ2-2, with 11 nucleotides matching TRBD1. The CDR3 DNA sequence: TGTGCCAGCAGCGCGGGACAGGGGGCCGGGGAGCTGTTTTTT. This translates into CASSAGQGAGELFF.